This T cell receptor (beta chain) was profiled in a study of shared clonotypes between healthy human individuals (dated by TCRdb to 2018 to 2021). About the investigation overall: The cohort comprised a couple of women and a few men aged 18 to 49 years. Per donor, three plates each were used for CD4 naive and CD4 memory, two for CD8 naive, and one for CD8 memory. To estimate repertoire size and how much clonotypes are shared between individuals, the study performed deep sequencing of blood TCR repertoires from a few healthy adults. To increase sequencing depth and limit assay-specific biases, TCR repertoire library preparation and sequencing were carried out by different laboratories using diverse techniques. Per donor, leukapheresis produced somewhere between about 0.8 and 9.5 billion PBMCs. The research as a whole found: Naive subsets generally had larger estimated clonotype richness than memory subsets. Clonotypes shared by all four sorted-subset donors showed higher generation probabilities than non-shared clonotypes. Pairwise subsampling led to the expectation that sequencing depth would affect the degree of clonotype sharing among donors. Sampling was restricted to blood, and TCR repertoires in tissue are likely to differ from TCR repertoires in blood. Sharing across several donors was observed for around 4.8% of naive CD4, around 3.5% of naive CD8, over 2% of memory CD4, and about 0.4% of memory CD8 clonotypes. The small number of donors limited the genetic and exposure-history diversity represented. Incomplete sequencing was indicated by rarefaction of sorted-subset datasets, despite the large sequencing depth.

As to this clone: What antigen it recognizes has not been identified. No base qualities exist here, and no much larger clone lies one base off it.

CD8 naive samples consisted of CD45RO-negative cells that were positively selected for CCR7, yielding a CD45RA+CCR7+ population without TemRA cells. The donors were healthy, HIV-negative adults with no recently reported acute infections or vaccinations. Only Caucasian adults living in Nashville, Tennessee, USA were represented among the donors. Blood was obtained by leukapheresis, after which PBMCs were separated by Ficoll-Histopaque density gradient centrifugation and cryopreserved in liquid nitrogen vapor phase. Purity and quantity of every magnetically sorted T cell population were checked by analytical flow cytometry. From each sorted fraction, genomic DNA was isolated and quantified by UV absorbance on a Nanodrop 2000c. TCR CDR3 regions were amplified from genomic DNA by multiplex PCR using the deep immunoSEQ assay. Extracted genomic DNA from each cell subset was distributed evenly across all wells of several immunoSEQ 96-well plates, and each plate was treated as a replicate. For sorted subsets, approximately 200 ng of genomic DNA, equivalent to roughly 33,000 T cell genomes, went into each replicate PCR. Purified libraries were measured with a Qubit 3.0 fluorometer, size-checked on a Bioanalyzer 2100, and measured again with the KAPA Library Quantification kit. Each immunoSEQ 96-well plate was sequenced on its own single-read 150-cycle Illumina NextSeq 550 flow cell. The source study handled its data this way. The immunoSEQ output contained only junctional sequences without quality scores, so filtering could not match that applied to full-length reads. Sequences were annotated with PyIR, a Python wrapper for IgBLAST v1.9, and V/J genes and CDR3 were assigned using IMGT germline references. Reads were filtered out if the reads had weak V/J assignments (E-value above 1e-6), no CDR3, stop codons, out-of-frame junctions, or ambiguous translated residues. A V3J clonotype was defined by an identical inferred V gene, J gene, and CDR3 amino acid sequence. To compute the percentage overlap between repertoires, the number of shared unique clonotypes was divided by the size of the smaller repertoire. Richness of each repertoire was evaluated using RTK rarefaction, the Chao1 estimator, and Recon v2.1 estimates of unobserved clonotypes. OLGA was used to compute generation probabilities for all TCRbeta clonotypes that the gDNA method yielded from several donors. Imported from immuneACCESS, the table was reduced by TCRdb to in-frame sequences with V and J called. These copies leave out some clones; in studies compared against another copy, an unresolved V gene accounts for under half, and the cause of the remainder is not known. Clonal size and the V and J genes are those of that table, whereas D and trimming came from the DNA. Here the sample has roughly 890,000 clones; roughly 92% occur a single time. The ten largest account for approximately 25% of the sample.

Per the germline V gene (reference sequence), LNHDA is the CDR1 and SQIVND is the CDR2. Counted from cysteine to phenylalanine, this CDR3 has 12 amino acids. The only DNA kept is the CDR3, 36 bases in frame from the first base. The V end loses 6 bases and the J end loses 5 bases, and a stretch of 10 bases separates them. The sequence is built from TRBV19 and TRBJ2-5; the D gene is tentatively TRBD1 or TRBD2, each matching 5 bases. The TCR comes from a man aged 25 to 40 in good health. The sequencing sample was made of naive CD8+ T cells sorted from blood. What the cell subset or site label conveys for this sample: CD45RA+CCR7+. The CDR3 is CASSGWDETQYF. The DNA is TGTGCCAGTAGCGGGTGGGACGAGACCCAGTACTTC.